The rows below give T cell receptor beta chains drawn from one sample of a study of T cell responses to AZD1222 COVID-19 vaccine. Sequenced by immunoSEQ multiplex PCR; TCRdb stores in-frame clones only, minus some. The sample includes approximately 80,000 clones, 90% of them seen just once. This sample comprised peripheral blood, obtained on day 0 of AZD1222 vaccination. These receptors originate from an adult in good health. Both conserved end residues are part of each CDR3. The D gene is left open where the match is weak. Only some rows state a clone size, as once, few, many or a class for expanded clones.

CDR3aa: CASSYLTQYNEQFF; CDR3nt: TGTGCCAGCAGCTACCTAACGCAATACAATGAGCAGTTCTTC; abundance: -; d_gene: -; v_gene: TRBV11-2; j_gene: TRBJ2-1
CDR3aa: CASSQDSGGVFAIQYF; CDR3nt: TGTGCCAGCAGCCAAGATAGCGGGGGGGTTTTCGCCATTCAGTACTTC; abundance: -; d_gene: TRBD2; v_gene: TRBV4-2; j_gene: TRBJ2-4
CDR3aa: CASSPMGASGGYEQFF; CDR3nt: TGTGCCAGCAGTCCCATGGGGGCTAGCGGGGGGTATGAGCAGTTCTTC; abundance: -; d_gene: TRBD2; v_gene: TRBV28; j_gene: TRBJ2-1
CDR3aa: CASSTIRGGAYEQYF; CDR3nt: TGTGCCAGCAGCACTATTCGAGGAGGTGCCTACGAGCAGTACTTC; abundance: -; d_gene: -; v_gene: TRBV7-2; j_gene: TRBJ2-7
CDR3aa: CSARAPPARYF; CDR3nt: TGCAGTGCTAGAGCTCCTCCGGCTCGGTACTTC; abundance: -; d_gene: -; v_gene: TRBV20-1; j_gene: TRBJ2-5
CDR3aa: CASSFMGGRNHYGYTF; CDR3nt: TGTGCCAGCAGCTTCATGGGGGGGCGAAACCACTATGGCTACACCTTC; abundance: -; d_gene: -; v_gene: TRBV7-6; j_gene: TRBJ1-2
CDR3aa: CASSLGDPAFPTEAFF; CDR3nt: TGTGCCAGCAGCTTAGGGGATCCGGCTTTCCCCACTGAAGCTTTCTTT; abundance: -; d_gene: -; v_gene: TRBV7-9; j_gene: TRBJ1-1
CDR3aa: CSVVGSRYYGYTF; CDR3nt: TGCAGCGTTGTAGGTAGCCGCTACTATGGCTACACCTTC; abundance: -; d_gene: -; v_gene: TRBV29-1; j_gene: TRBJ1-2
CDR3aa: CASGSTNTEAFF; CDR3nt: TGCGCCAGCGGATCAACGAACACTGAAGCTTTCTTT; abundance: -; d_gene: -; v_gene: TRBV5-1; j_gene: TRBJ1-1
CDR3aa: CASTQGDSLNYGYTF; CDR3nt: TGTGCCAGCACCCAGGGGGACTCTCTGAACTATGGCTACACCTTC; abundance: once; d_gene: TRBD1; v_gene: TRBV7-9; j_gene: TRBJ1-2
CDR3aa: CASSLYHSSGNTIYF; CDR3nt: TGTGCCAGCAGCTTATACCATTCCTCTGGAAACACCATATATTTT; abundance: -; d_gene: -; v_gene: TRBV7-2; j_gene: TRBJ1-3
CDR3aa: CASSFLTTGEETQYF; CDR3nt: TGTGCCAGCAGCTTCCTGACAACAGGGGAAGAGACCCAGTACTTC; abundance: -; d_gene: TRBD1; v_gene: TRBV11-2; j_gene: TRBJ2-5
CDR3aa: CASSYRGGNYGYTF; CDR3nt: TGTGCCAGCAGCTACAGGGGGGGTAACTATGGCTACACCTTC; abundance: -; d_gene: TRBD1; v_gene: TRBV3-1/TRBV3-2; j_gene: TRBJ1-2
CDR3aa: CASSQAGTGDADTQYF; CDR3nt: TGTGCCAGCAGCCAAGCCGGGACAGGGGACGCAGATACGCAGTATTTT; abundance: -; d_gene: TRBD1; v_gene: TRBV4-2; j_gene: TRBJ2-3
CDR3aa: CASSHRTGGYTEAFF; CDR3nt: TGTGCCAGCAGCCACCGGACAGGGGGTTACACTGAAGCTTTCTTT; abundance: -; d_gene: TRBD1; v_gene: TRBV7-2; j_gene: TRBJ1-1
CDR3aa: CSDGIHGDPFYGYTF; CDR3nt: TGCAGCGACGGGATTCATGGGGACCCCTTCTATGGCTACACCTTC; abundance: -; d_gene: -; v_gene: TRBV29-1; j_gene: TRBJ1-2
CDR3aa: CAWSWTTNEKLFF; CDR3nt: TGTGCCTGGAGCTGGACAACTAATGAAAAACTGTTTTTT; abundance: -; d_gene: -; v_gene: TRBV30; j_gene: TRBJ1-4
CDR3aa: CASSYLAGIEQFF; CDR3nt: TGTGCCAGCAGTTACCTAGCGGGTATTGAGCAGTTCTTC; abundance: -; d_gene: TRBD2; v_gene: TRBV6-2/TRBV6-3; j_gene: TRBJ2-1
CDR3aa: CASSRLRQASETQYF; CDR3nt: TGTGCCAGCAGCCGCCTAAGACAGGCATCGGAGACCCAGTACTTC; abundance: -; d_gene: -; v_gene: TRBV3-1/TRBV3-2; j_gene: TRBJ2-5